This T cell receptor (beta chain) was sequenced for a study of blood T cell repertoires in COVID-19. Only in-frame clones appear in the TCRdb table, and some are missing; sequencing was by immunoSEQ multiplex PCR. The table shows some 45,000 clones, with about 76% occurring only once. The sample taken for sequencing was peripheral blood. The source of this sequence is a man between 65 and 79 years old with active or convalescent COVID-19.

The CDR3 sequence is CASSEVGHNYGYTF. DNA for the CDR3: TGTGCCAGCAGTGAAGTGGGACACAACTATGGCTACACCTTC. The chain uses TRBV2 and TRBJ1-2; perhaps TRBD1 as D (6 bases). CDR3 length: 14 amino acids. Germline-derived CDR1 and CDR2 are SNHLY and FYNNEI. The germline V and J ends were trimmed by 1 base and 2 bases, with 8 bases remaining between them.